Reported below is one TCR beta chain. The specificity of this receptor is unknown. Qualities for individual bases were not recorded, and no much larger clone is one base off. The sample belongs to a study of blood T cell repertoires in COVID-19 (TCRdb year 2020). Study-wide context: Samples covering the acute and convalescent phases of COVID-19 were provided by collaborators in the United States, Italy and Spain. The prospective study material was composed of cDNA or gDNA derived from T cells, B-cell-depleted T cells, or PBMCs. Subjects who had been exposed to COVID-19, were actively infected with it, or had recovered from it provided the deeply sampled blood TCRbeta repertoires that made up the dataset. The repertoires were released in a freely available public database intended as a resource for research on the immune response to SARS-CoV-2. The samples were drawn from the first 160 participants of the ongoing ImmuneRACE study and from over a thousand subjects provided by 6 global collaborators. Nearly every sample came with metadata listing a de-identified subject ID, COVID-19 status, age in years and sex. Where available, HLA class I and class II types were taken from metadata supplied by the sample provider and were not determined by assay-based typing.

The collaborating institutions used their own protocols to collect whole blood in K2EDTA tubes. For TCRbeta analysis, collaborator samples were shipped as frozen whole blood, as isolated PBMCs, or as DNA extracted from either sample type. The immunoSEQ Assay, a bias-controlled multiplex PCR, was used to amplify TCRbeta CDR3 regions from genomic DNA. As for the original processing: Nucleated cell counts per sample were estimated from amplification of reference gene primers within the assay. To quantify the absolute abundance of each unique TCRbeta CDR3 rearrangement, sequence reads were collapsed and filtered. For each sample, productive Simpson clonality was calculated as the square root of Simpson's diversity index over productive rearrangements. TCRdb retrieved this table from immuneACCESS and kept in-frame rearrangements only. Not all clones are present; in checked studies, unresolved V genes account for under half, and no reason is known for the remainder. V, J and clone size are taken as reported in that table, and D and trimming were inferred from the DNA itself. The sample table lists tens of thousands of clones, 70% to 90% of them with a count of one. The top ten hold approximately 15% of the sample.

From the cysteine up to the phenylalanine, the CDR3 has a length of 13 residues. The DNA shown is the 39-base CDR3, in frame from base 1. CDR1 and CDR2 are read off the germline V gene as SGHRS and YFSETQ. Trimming removed 5 bases from V and 2 bases from J, leaving 10 bases between the germline ends. Study-level results and caveats: The amount of clinical and demographic metadata varied by source and participant and was provided uncurated.

This TCR was sampled from a woman in her 70s with acute or convalescent COVID-19. Here the chain combines TRBV5-1 and TRBJ1-1; possibly the D gene is TRBD1, per 6 matching bases. The sample consisted of peripheral blood. The DNA is as follows: TGCGCCAGCAGGGAGACAGGAAACACTGAAGCTTTCTTT. This translates into CASRETGNTEAFF.